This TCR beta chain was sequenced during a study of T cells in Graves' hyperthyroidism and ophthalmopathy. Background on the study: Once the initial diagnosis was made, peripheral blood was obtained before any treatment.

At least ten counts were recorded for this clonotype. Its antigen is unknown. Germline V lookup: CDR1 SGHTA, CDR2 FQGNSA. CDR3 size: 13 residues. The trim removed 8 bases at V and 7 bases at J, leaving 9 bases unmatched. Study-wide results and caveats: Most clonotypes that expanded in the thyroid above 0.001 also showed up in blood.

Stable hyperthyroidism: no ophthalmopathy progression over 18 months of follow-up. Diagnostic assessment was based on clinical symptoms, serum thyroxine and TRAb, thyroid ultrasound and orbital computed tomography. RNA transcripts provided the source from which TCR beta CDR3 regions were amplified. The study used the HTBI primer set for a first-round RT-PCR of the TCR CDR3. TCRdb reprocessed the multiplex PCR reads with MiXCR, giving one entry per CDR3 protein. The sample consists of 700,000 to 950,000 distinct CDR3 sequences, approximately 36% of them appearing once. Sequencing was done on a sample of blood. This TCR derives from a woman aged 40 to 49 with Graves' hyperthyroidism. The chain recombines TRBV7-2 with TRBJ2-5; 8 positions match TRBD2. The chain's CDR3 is CASSETSDMTQYF. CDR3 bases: TGTGCCAGCTCGGAGACTAGCGATATGACCCAGTACTTC.